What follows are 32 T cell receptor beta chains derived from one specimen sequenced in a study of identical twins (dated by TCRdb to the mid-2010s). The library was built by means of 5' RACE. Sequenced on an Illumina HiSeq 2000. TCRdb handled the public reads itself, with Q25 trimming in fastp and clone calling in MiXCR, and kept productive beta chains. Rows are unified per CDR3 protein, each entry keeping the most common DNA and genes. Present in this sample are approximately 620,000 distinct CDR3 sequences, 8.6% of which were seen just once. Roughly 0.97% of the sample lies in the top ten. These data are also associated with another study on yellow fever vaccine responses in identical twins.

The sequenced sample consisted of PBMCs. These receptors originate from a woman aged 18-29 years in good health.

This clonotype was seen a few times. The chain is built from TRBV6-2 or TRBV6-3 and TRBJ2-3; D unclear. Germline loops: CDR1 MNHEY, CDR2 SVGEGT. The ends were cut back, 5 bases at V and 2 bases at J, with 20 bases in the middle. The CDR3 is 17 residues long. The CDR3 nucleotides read TGTGCCAGCAGTCTGCCGCGTCGGGTACCAAACACAGATACGCAGTATTTT. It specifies CASSLPRRVPNTDTQYF.

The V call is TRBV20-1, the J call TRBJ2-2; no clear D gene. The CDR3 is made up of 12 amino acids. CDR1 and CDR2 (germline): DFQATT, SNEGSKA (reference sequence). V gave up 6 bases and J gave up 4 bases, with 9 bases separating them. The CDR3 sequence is CSAQKVTGELFF. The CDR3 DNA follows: TGCAGTGCCCAGAAGGTCACCGGGGAGCTGTTTTTT.

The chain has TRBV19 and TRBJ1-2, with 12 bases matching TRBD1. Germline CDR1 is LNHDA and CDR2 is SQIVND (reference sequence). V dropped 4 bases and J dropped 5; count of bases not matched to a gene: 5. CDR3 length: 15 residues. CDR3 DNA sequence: TGTGCCAGTAGTACGCCGGGACAGGGGGCATATGGCTACACCTTC. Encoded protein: CASSTPGQGAYGYTF.

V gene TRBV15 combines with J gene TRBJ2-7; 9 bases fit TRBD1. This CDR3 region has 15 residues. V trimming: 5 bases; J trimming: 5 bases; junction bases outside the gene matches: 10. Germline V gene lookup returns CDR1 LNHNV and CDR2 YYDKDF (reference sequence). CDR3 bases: TGTGCCACCAGCCAGAGGGGACAGGGAAACAACGAGCAGTACTTC. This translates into CATSQRGQGNNEQYF.

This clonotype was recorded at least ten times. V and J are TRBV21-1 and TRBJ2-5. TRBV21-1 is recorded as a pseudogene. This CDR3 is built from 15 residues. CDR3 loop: CASSKDDLPKETQYF. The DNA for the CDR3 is TGTGCCAGCAGCAAAGACGACCTTCCGAAAGAGACCCAGTACTTC.

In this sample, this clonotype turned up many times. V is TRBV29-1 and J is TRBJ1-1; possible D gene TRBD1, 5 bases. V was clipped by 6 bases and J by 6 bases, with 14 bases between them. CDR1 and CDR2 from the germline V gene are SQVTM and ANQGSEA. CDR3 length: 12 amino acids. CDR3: CSVTPGGAEAFF. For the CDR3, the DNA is TGCAGCGTCACCCCGGGAGGGGCTGAAGCTTTCTTT.

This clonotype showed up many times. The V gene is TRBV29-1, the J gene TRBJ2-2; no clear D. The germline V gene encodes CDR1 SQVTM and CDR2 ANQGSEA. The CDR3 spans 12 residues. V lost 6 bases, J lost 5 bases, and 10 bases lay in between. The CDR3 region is CSVPAQTGELFF. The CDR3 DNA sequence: TGCAGCGTCCCAGCTCAGACCGGGGAGCTGTTTTTT.

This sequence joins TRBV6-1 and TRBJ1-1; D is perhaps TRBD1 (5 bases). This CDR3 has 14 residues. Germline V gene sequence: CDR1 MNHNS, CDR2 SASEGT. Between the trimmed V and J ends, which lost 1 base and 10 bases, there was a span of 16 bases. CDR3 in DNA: TGTGCCAGCAGTGAAGTTAGGACACGGGGAAGAGCTTTCTTT. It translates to CASSEVRTRGRAFF.

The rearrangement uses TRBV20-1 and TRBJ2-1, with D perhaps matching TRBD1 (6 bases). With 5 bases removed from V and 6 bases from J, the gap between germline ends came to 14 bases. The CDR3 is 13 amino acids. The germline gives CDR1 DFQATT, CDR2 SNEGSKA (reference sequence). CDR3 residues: CSAGTFVGNEQFF. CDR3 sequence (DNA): TGCAGTGCTGGGACATTTGTGGGCAATGAGCAGTTCTTC.

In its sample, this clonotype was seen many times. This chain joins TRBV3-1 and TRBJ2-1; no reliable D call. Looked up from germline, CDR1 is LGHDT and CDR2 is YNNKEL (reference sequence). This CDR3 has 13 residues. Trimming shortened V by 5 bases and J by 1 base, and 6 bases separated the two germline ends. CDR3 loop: CASSVGSYNEQFF. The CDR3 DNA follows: TGTGCCAGCAGCGTGGGATCCTACAATGAGCAGTTCTTC.

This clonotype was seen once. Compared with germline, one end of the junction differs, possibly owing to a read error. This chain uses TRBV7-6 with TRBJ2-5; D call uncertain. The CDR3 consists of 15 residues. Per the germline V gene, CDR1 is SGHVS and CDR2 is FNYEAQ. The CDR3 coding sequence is TGTGCCAGCAGCTTAGCGCTCAACTCACAAGAGACCCAGTGCTTC. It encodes CASSLALNSQETQCF.

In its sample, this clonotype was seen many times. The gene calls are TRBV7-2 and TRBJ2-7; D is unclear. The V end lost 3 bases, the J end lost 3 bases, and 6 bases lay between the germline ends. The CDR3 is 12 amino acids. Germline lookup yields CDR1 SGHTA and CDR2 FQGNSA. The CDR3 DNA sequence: TGTGCCAGCAGCTTCGACAACTACGAGCAGTACTTC. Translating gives CASSFDNYEQYF. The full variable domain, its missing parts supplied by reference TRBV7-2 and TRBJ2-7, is GAGVSQSPSNKVTEKGKDVELRCDPISGHTALYWYRQSLGQGLEFLIYFQGNSAPDKSGLPSDRFSAERTGGSVSTLTIQRTQQEDSAVYLCASSFDNYEQYFGPGTRLTVT.

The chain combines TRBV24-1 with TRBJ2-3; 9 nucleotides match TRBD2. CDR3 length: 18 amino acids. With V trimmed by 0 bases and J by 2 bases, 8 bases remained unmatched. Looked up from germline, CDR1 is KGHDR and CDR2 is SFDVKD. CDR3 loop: CATSDLAGLAGHTDTQYF. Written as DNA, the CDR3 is TGTGCCACCAGTGATTTGGCCGGTCTAGCGGGGCACACAGATACGCAGTATTTT.

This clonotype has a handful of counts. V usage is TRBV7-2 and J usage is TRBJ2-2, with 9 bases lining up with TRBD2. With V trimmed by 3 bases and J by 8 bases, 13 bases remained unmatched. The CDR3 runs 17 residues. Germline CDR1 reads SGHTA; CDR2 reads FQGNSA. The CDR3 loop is CASSFFPSVTSGGELFF. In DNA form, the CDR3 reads TGTGCCAGCAGCTTTTTCCCTTCCGTGACTAGCGGTGGGGAGCTGTTTTTT.

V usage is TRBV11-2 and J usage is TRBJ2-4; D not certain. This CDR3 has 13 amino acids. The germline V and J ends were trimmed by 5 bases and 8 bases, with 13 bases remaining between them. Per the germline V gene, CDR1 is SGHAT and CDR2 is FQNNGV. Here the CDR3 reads CASSPLSGYIQYF. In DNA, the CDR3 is TGTGCCAGCAGCCCCTTGTCCGGCTACATTCAGTACTTC.

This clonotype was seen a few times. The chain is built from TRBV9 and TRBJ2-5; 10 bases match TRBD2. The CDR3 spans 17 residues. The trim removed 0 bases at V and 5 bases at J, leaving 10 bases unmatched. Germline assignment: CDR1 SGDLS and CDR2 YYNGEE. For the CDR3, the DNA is TGTGCCAGCAGCGTAGAAGCGGGAGGGCGAGTCGGGGAGACCCAGTACTTC. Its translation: CASSVEAGGRVGETQYF.

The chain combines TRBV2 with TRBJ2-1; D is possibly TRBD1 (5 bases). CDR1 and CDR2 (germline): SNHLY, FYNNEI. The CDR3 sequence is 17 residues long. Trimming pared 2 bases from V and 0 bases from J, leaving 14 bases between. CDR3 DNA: TGTGCCAGCAGTGAATTCGGTAGGGGATTCTCCTACAATGAGCAGTTCTTC. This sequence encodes CASSEFGRGFSYNEQFF.

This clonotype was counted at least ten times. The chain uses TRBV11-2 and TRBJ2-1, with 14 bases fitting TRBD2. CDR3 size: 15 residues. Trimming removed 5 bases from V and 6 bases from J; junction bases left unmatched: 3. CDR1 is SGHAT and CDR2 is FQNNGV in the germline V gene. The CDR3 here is CASSTGLAGANEQFF. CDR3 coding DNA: TGTGCCAGCAGCACGGGACTAGCGGGAGCCAATGAGCAGTTCTTC.

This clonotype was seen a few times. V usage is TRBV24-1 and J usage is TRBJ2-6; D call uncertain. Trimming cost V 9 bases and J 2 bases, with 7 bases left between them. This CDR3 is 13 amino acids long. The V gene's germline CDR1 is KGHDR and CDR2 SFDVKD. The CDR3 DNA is TGTGCCACCGCGCCGACTGGGGCCAACGTCCTGACTTTC. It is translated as CATAPTGANVLTF.

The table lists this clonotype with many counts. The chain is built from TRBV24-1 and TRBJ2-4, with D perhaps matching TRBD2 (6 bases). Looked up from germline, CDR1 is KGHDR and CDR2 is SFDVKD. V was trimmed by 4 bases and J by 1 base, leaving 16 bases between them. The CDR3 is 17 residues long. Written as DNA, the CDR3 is TGTGCCACCAGTGACGGACGTGGAGGGCTGGCCAAAAACATTCAGTACTTC. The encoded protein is CATSDGRGGLAKNIQYF.

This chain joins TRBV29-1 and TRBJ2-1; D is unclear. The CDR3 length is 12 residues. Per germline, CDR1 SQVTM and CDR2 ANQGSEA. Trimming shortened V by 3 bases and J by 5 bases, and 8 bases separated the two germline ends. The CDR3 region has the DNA TGCAGCGTTGATTCCTGGGACAATGAGCAGTTCTTC. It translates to CSVDSWDNEQFF.

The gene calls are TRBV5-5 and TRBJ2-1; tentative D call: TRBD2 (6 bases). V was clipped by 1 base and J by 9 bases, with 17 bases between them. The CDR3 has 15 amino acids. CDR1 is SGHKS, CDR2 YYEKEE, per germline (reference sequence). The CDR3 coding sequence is TGTGCCAGCAGCTTGAAGGGACTGGCCAAGGGTGAGCAGTTCTTC. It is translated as CASSLKGLAKGEQFF.

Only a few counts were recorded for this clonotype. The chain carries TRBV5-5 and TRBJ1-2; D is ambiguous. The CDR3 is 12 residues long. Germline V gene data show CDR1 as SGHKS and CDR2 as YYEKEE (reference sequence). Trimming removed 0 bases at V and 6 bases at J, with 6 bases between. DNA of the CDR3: TGTGCCAGCAGCTTGGTTCTTGATGGCTACACCTTC. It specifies CASSLVLDGYTF.

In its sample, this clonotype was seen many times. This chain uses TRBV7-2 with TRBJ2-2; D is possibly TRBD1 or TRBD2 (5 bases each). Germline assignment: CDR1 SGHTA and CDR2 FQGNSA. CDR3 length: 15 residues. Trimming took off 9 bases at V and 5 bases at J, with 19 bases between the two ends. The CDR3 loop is CASQEGPIKTGELFF. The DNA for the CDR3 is TGTGCCAGTCAAGAGGGGCCCATAAAGACCGGGGAGCTGTTTTTT.

DNA for the CDR3: TGTGCCAGCAGATACTCCGGGGCAGAACCGCAGTTCTTC. Its protein product is CASRYSGAEPQFF. This chain connects TRBV5-6 to TRBJ2-1; D possibly matches TRBD1 or TRBD2 (5 bases each). V was cut by 5 bases and J by 12 bases, with 18 bases left in between. This CDR3 is built from 13 residues. CDR1 and CDR2 (germline): SGHDT, YYEEEE.

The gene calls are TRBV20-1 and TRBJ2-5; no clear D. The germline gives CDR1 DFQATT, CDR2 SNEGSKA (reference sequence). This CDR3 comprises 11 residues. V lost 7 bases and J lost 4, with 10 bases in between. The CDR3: CSVPKAETQYF. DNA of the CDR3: TGCAGTGTTCCAAAAGCAGAGACCCAGTACTTC.

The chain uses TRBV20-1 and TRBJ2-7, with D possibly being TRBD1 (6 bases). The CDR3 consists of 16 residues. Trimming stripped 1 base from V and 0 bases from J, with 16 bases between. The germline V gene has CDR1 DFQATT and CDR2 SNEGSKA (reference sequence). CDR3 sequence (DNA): TGCAGTGCTAGAGCCTCCGGGACATCTAGCTCCTACGAGCAGTACTTC. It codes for CSARASGTSSSYEQYF.

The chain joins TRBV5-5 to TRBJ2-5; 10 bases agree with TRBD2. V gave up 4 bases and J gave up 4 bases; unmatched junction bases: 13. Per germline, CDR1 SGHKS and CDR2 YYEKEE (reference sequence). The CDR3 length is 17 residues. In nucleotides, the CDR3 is TGTGCCAGCAGCCATGGGGGTTCTAGCGGGAGCCCAGAGACCCAGTACTTC. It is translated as CASSHGGSSGSPETQYF.

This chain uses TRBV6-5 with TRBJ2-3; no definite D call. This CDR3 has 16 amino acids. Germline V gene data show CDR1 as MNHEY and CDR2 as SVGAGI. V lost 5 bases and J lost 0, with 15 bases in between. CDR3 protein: CASSNRAEASTDTQYF. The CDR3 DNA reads TGTGCCAGCAGTAACCGGGCCGAGGCTAGCACAGATACGCAGTATTTT.

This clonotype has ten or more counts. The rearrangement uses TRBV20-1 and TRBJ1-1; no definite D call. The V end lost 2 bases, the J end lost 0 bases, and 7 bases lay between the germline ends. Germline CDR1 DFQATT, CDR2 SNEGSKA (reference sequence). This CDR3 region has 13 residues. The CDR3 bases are TGCAGTGCTAGATCAGTGATGAACACTGAAGCTTTCTTT. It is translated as CSARSVMNTEAFF.

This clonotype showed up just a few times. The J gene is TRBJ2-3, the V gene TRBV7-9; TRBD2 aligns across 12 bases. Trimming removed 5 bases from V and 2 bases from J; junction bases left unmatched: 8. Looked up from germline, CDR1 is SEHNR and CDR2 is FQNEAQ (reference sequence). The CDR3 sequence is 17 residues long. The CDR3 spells CASSPRLAGEYTDTQYF. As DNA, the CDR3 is TGTGCCAGCAGCCCACGACTAGCGGGGGAATACACAGATACGCAGTATTTT.

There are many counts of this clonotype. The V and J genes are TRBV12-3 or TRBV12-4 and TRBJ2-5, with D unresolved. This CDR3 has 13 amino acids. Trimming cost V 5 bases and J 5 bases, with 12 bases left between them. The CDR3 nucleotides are TGTGCCAGCAGTCCCCCCCACATGGAGACCCAGTACTTC. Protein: CASSPPHMETQYF.